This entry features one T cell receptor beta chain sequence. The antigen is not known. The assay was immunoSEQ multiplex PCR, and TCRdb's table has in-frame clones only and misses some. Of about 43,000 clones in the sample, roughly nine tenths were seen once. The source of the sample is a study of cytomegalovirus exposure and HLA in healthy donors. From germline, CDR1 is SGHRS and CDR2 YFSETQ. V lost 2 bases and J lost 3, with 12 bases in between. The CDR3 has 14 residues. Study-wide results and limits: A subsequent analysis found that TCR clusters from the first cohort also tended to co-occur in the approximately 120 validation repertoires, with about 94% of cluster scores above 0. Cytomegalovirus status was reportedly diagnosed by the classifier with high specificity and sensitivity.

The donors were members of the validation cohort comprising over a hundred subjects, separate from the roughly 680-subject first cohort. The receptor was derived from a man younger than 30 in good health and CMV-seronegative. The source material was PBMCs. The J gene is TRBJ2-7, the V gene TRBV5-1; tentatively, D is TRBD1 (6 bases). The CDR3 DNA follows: TGCGCCAGCAGCTTTCTGACAGGCAACTACGAGCAGTACTTC. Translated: CASSFLTGNYEQYF.